These 19 T cell receptor beta chains originate from one sample sequenced in a study of blood T cells in healthy people across ages. With a J-beta primer mix and a sample-barcoded 5' primer, a second PCR ran 7 to 11 cycles. TCRdb reprocessed the 5' RACE reads with MiXCR, giving one entry per CDR3 protein. In the table there are 1.5 million or so distinct CDR3 sequences, around 39% of which are singletons. The sequenced sample was blood. The receptor set was obtained from a woman aged 18 to 35 in good health.

J is TRBJ1-1 and V is TRBV7-9; D not certain. V lost 5 bases and J 1 base, leaving 8 bases between the germline ends. CDR1 is SEHNR, CDR2 FQNEAQ, per germline (reference sequence). The CDR3 covers 13 residues. The CDR3 sequence: CASSTFGNTEAFF. CDR3 coding DNA: TGTGCCAGCAGCACGTTTGGGAACACTGAAGCTTTCTTT.

This clonotype was observed a few times. The V and J genes are TRBV20-1 and TRBJ2-7, with TRBD1 identical over 7 bases. In germline, CDR1 is DFQATT, CDR2 SNEGSKA (reference sequence). The junction had 7 bases not matched to a gene; V was cut back by 3 bases and J by 2 bases. The CDR3 length is 14 residues. The CDR3 bases are TGCAGTGCTAGGGACGTCCAGGGGGCCTACGAGCAGTACTTC. This sequence encodes CSARDVQGAYEQYF.

The chain couples TRBV3-1 to TRBJ2-5, with unresolved D. The ends were cut back, 5 bases at V and 11 bases at J, with 15 bases in the middle. Germline V lookup: CDR1 LGHDT, CDR2 YNNKEL (reference sequence). The CDR3 spans 12 residues. DNA of the CDR3: TGTGCCAGCAGCTACCTCAAGTATGAGCAGTACTTC. Amino acid sequence: CASSYLKYEQYF.

Here the CDR3 reads CASSLGIDRAQETQYF. CDR3 bases: TGCGCCAGCAGCTTGGGAATCGACAGGGCCCAAGAGACCCAGTACTTC. This sequence joins TRBV5-1 and TRBJ2-5; 7 nucleotides agree with TRBD1. The V gene end was trimmed by 0 bases and the J gene end by 1 base; junction bases not matched to a gene: 6. In germline, CDR1 is SGHRS, CDR2 YFSETQ. The CDR3 is made up of 16 amino acids. Drawing the rest from reference TRBV5-1 and TRBJ2-5, the complete variable domain is KAGVTQTPRYLIKTRGQQVTLSCSPISGHRSVSWYQQTPGQGLQFLFEYFSETQRNKGNFPGRFSGRQFSNSRSEMNVSTLELGDSALYLCASSLGIDRAQETQYFGPGTRLLVL.

This clonotype was seen only a few times. The chain carries TRBV4-1 and TRBJ2-7; TRBD1 matches 8 bases. J lost 5 bases, V lost 4 bases, and 10 bases had no gene match. The CDR3 sequence is 15 residues long. CDR1 and CDR2 from the germline V gene are MGHRA and YSYEKL. This CDR3 reads CASSLIFGQGHEQYF. For the CDR3, the DNA is TGCGCCAGCAGCCTAATATTTGGACAGGGCCACGAGCAGTACTTC.

The rearrangement joins TRBV7-3 to TRBJ1-1; D may be TRBD1 (6 bases). This CDR3 has 15 amino acids. CDR1 SGHTA and CDR2 FQGTGA come from the germline V gene. Trimming shortened V by 2 bases and J by 1 base, and 11 bases separated the two germline ends. The CDR3 is CASSLGGVTNTEAFF. The CDR3 DNA follows: TGTGCCAGCAGCTTAGGGGGCGTGACGAACACTGAAGCTTTCTTT.

The genes are TRBV4-3 and TRBJ2-1, with D unresolved. V was cut by 0 bases and J by 8 bases, with 8 bases left in between. Germline CDR1 and CDR2: LGHNA and YSLEER. This CDR3 has 13 residues. Here the CDR3 DNA reads TGCGCCAGCAGCCAAGATCGGCAGGATGAGCAGTTCTTC. This sequence encodes CASSQDRQDEQFF.

The V call is TRBV28, the J call TRBJ2-2; D may be TRBD2 (5 bases). Trimming shortened V by 1 base and J by 3 bases, and 12 bases separated the two germline ends. The CDR3 spans 16 residues. Germline V gene sequence: CDR1 MDHEN, CDR2 SYDVKM. The CDR3 coding sequence is TGTGCCAGCAGTTTATTGTCCGGAGCGGACACCGGGGAGCTGTTTTTT. It yields the protein CASSLLSGADTGELFF.

This sequence joins TRBV4-2 and TRBJ2-3; 8 bases line up with TRBD2. This CDR3 comprises 14 residues. Germline trimming cut 0 bases from V and 10 bases from J; bases unmatched to any gene: 6. Looked up from germline, CDR1 is LGHNA and CDR2 is YNFKEQ. Written as DNA, the CDR3 is TGTGCCAGCAGCCAAGAGCGGGGGGCCCGGGCGCAGTATTTT. This codes for CASSQERGARAQYF.

Ten or more counts support this clonotype. The CDR3 DNA reads as TGTGCCAGCAGAGGGGGGGAGCAGTTCTTC. Translation gives CASRGGEQFF. This chain links TRBV27 with TRBJ2-1; D is tentatively TRBD1 or TRBD2 (6 bases each). V was pared by 6 bases and J by 10 bases, with 7 bases between. CDR1 is MNHEY and CDR2 is SMNVEV in the germline V gene (reference sequence). CDR3 length: 10 amino acids.

The chain couples TRBV29-1 to TRBJ1-1, with 10 bases matching TRBD1. This CDR3 comprises 12 residues. Germline V gene data show CDR1 as SQVTM and CDR2 as ANQGSEA. Losses at the gene ends were 6 bases for V and 3 bases for J; bases not matched to a gene: 1. Written as DNA, the CDR3 is TGCAGCGTCGGACAGGGGGACACTGAAGCTTTCTTT. Amino acids: CSVGQGDTEAFF.

This clonotype was seen only a few times. Just one base apart from a much larger clone, this may be a read error. The chain employs TRBV20-1 and TRBJ2-7; either TRBD1 or TRBD2 may supply D (6 bases each). Germline values: CDR1 DFQATT, CDR2 SNEGSKA (reference sequence). V was pared by 5 bases and J by 7 bases, with 21 bases between. The CDR3 has 14 residues. The CDR3 DNA sequence: TGCAGTGCTCGTCTGGGGGGCGGGAACAATGAGCAGTACTTC. It yields the protein CSARLGGGNNEQYF.

The chain links TRBV3-1 to TRBJ1-1; unclear D gene. CDR1 is LGHDT and CDR2 is YNNKEL in the germline V gene (reference sequence). CDR3 length: 13 residues. The V gene lost 5 bases and the J gene lost 5 bases, with 12 bases spanning the gap. For the CDR3, the DNA is TGTGCCAGCAGCAGGGTTTCGGGGACTGAAGCTTTCTTT. Translated, it gives CASSRVSGTEAFF.

This clonotype has just one count. The chain is built from TRBV13 and TRBJ2-2, with TRBD2 identical over 8 bases. The CDR3 loop spans 17 amino acids. V shed 2 bases, J shed 1 base, and the junction held 6 bases outside the gene matches. Germline-derived CDR1 and CDR2 are PRHDT and FYEKMQ (reference sequence). The CDR3 loop reads CASSLKGRGENTGELFF. The DNA for the CDR3 is TGTGCCAGCAGCTTAAAGGGGCGGGGGGAGAACACCGGGGAGCTGTTTTTT.

This clonotype appeared a few times. The chain has TRBV9 and TRBJ2-5; no firm D call. V was cut by 0 bases and J by 2 bases, with 11 bases left in between. This CDR3 is 15 amino acids long. The germline V gene has CDR1 SGDLS and CDR2 YYNGEE. The CDR3 nucleotides are TGTGCCAGCAGCGTAGAGTACCAAATACAAGAGACCCAGTACTTC. This gives the protein CASSVEYQIQETQYF.

This clonotype has a handful of counts. The V call is TRBV20-1, the J call TRBJ2-1, with D unclear. CDR3 length: 10 amino acids. Trimming pared 6 bases from V and 8 bases from J, leaving 8 bases between. Germline CDR1 is DFQATT and CDR2 is SNEGSKA (reference sequence). The CDR3: CSAPSYEQFF. The CDR3 coding sequence is TGCAGTGCCCCTAGTTATGAGCAGTTCTTC.

The rearrangement links TRBV9 to TRBJ2-3; D is possibly TRBD1 (7 bases). Trimming left V 6 bases short and J 3 bases short, with 20 bases between. The CDR3 has 16 amino acids. CDR1 and CDR2 from the germline V gene are SGDLS and YYNGEE. This chain's CDR3 is CASTPGVQGPTDTQYF. The DNA of the CDR3 is TGTGCCAGCACCCCGGGGGTACAGGGGCCGACAGATACGCAGTATTTT. The whole variable domain, filled in from reference TRBV9 and TRBJ2-3, reads DSGVTQTPKHLITATGQRVTLRCSPRSGDLSVYWYQQSLDQGLQFLIQYYNGEERAKGNILERFSAQQFPDLHSELNLSSLELGDSALYFCASTPGVQGPTDTQYFGPGTRLTVL.

In its sample, this clonotype was seen a few times. The rearrangement uses TRBV28 and TRBJ2-5; a weak D match, TRBD1 (6 bases). The CDR3 is 18 residues long. The V gene lost 2 bases and the J gene lost 5 bases, with 24 bases spanning the gap. The germline V gene has CDR1 MDHEN and CDR2 SYDVKM. This CDR3 reads CASSLNQGKTGRGETQYF. The CDR3 nucleotides are TGTGCCAGCAGTTTAAATCAGGGGAAAACGGGTCGGGGCGAGACCCAGTACTTC.

J is TRBJ2-3 and V is TRBV29-1, with TRBD1 matching over 9 bases. The V segment lost 6 bases and the J segment 1 base; nucleotides outside the gene matches: 8. The CDR3 has 15 residues. Germline V gene lookup returns CDR1 SQVTM and CDR2 ANQGSEA. DNA for the CDR3: TGCAGCGTAGCCGCCCGGGACAGGGGCACAGATACGCAGTATTTT. Amino acid sequence: CSVAARDRGTDTQYF.